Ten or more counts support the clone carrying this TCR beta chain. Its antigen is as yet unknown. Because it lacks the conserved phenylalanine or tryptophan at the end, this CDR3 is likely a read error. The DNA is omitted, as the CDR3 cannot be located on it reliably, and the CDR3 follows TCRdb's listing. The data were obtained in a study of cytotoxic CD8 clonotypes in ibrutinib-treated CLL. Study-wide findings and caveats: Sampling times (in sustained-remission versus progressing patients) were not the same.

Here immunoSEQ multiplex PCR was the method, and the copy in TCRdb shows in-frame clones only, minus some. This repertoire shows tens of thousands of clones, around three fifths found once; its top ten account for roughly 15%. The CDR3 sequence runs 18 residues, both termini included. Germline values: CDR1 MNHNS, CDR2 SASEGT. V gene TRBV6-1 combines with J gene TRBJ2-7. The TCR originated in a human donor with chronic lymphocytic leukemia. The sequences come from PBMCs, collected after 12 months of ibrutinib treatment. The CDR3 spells CASSELGKWADLRDSWNI.